This T cell receptor (beta chain) was retrieved from a study of molecular identifiers for immune sequencing clone quantification. Libraries of bulk TCR were made by previously described methods (with listed TCR primers). MiXCR, run by TCRdb on the PCR reads, gives a single entry per CDR3 protein. The sample lists about 510,000 distinct CDR3 sequences, around 23% seen once, with roughly 0.79% in the top ten. This clonotype was seen many times. The specimen sequenced was naive CD8+ T cells from blood, with Jurkat cell RNA spiked in. The subset here: FACS-sorted CD8+CD4-CCR7+CD45RA+ naive T cells. The clonotype was recovered from a human donor in good health. Some libraries in this study had Jurkat cell RNA spiked in.

The CDR3 here is CATWGIGGTKRGTGELFF. In DNA, the CDR3 is TGTGCCACATGGGGGATCGGCGGTACCAAACGGGGCACCGGGGAGCTGTTTTTT. The V gene is TRBV15, the J gene TRBJ2-2, with D perhaps given as TRBD1 or TRBD2 (5 bases each). Germline CDR1 is LNHNV and CDR2 is YYDKDF (reference sequence). The CDR3 loop spans 18 amino acids. V lost 9 bases and J 4 bases, leaving 27 bases between the germline ends.